This TCR beta chain was recorded in a study of Ad26.COV2.S vaccination and SARS-CoV-2 variants. Study-level background: Trial arm assignment for the donor was COV1001 Ad26.COV2.S. Into the muscle, Ad26.COV2.S was dosed once or twice, 56 days apart. Study results and limitations: Whether participants received vaccine or placebo, their non-spike TCR breadth was similar.

Points on this clone: Its antigen is undetermined.

The treatment was: roughly 19 received Ad26.COV2.S at low or high dose, single or two shots; roughly 5 received placebo; per-sample allocation not given. The study sampled participants on day 63 after the first vaccine or placebo injection. Vaccination used an Ad26 vector expressing Wuhan-strain SARS-CoV-2 spike. There are 15 residues in the CDR3. J gave up 5 bases and V 4 bases, and 5 bases lay outside the gene matches. CDR1 is MGHRA, CDR2 YSYEKL, per germline. Profiled with immunoSEQ multiplex PCR; TCRdb holds only in-frame clones, not every one. This table holds about 350,000 clones, approximately 85% found once.

This TCR was sampled from a person between 18 and 65 years old who received the Ad26.COV2.S COVID-19 vaccine or a placebo. The V and J genes are TRBV4-1 and TRBJ2-7; 13 bases agree with TRBD2. The specimen was peripheral blood, collected in a trial of Ad26.COV2.S vaccine versus placebo. In DNA, the CDR3 is TGCGCCAGCAGCCCGGGACTAGCGGGAAGAAACGAGCAGTACTTC. Amino acids: CASSPGLAGRNEQYF.